A selection of T cell receptor beta chains follows, all from one sample in a study of beta chain features in type 1 diabetes. Assay: immunoSEQ multiplex PCR; the TCRdb copy retains only in-frame clones and omits some. The data show 600,000 to 700,000 clones, 9.5% to 15% seen once. Material: naive CD4+ T cells from blood. These TCRs come from a young man with type 1 diabetes. Both conserved end residues are part of each CDR3. A D gene is named only where the DNA matches it firmly. Size tells how often a clone was seen (once, few, many) or the class of an expanded clone, and some rows leave it out.

j_gene	d_gene	v_gene	abundance	CDR3nt	CDR3aa
TRBJ1-2	TRBD1	TRBV10-3	few	TGTGCCACCAGAGGATCGGGACAGTCCAGGGGGACTAACTATGGCTACACCTTC	CATRGSGQSRGTNYGYTF
TRBJ2-7	-	TRBV20-1	once	TGCAGTGCGATTAAATCCTACGAGCAGTACTTC	CSAIKSYEQYF
TRBJ2-1	TRBD2	TRBV5-1	-	TGCGCCAGCAGCCCCCAACTAGCGGGGGGGCCCCGGGAGCAGTTCTTC	CASSPQLAGGPREQFF
TRBJ2-7	-	TRBV6-6	-	TGTGCCAGCAGTACCCCGACGGGGGGCAGCTACGAGCAGTACTTC	CASSTPTGGSYEQYF
TRBJ1-4	TRBD1	TRBV7-2	many	TGTGCCAGCAGCTGGGGGGACAGGGAGGGTGAAAAACTGTTTTTT	CASSWGDREGEKLFF
TRBJ1-4	TRBD1	TRBV5-1	few	TGCGCCAGCAGCTTGGCTGGACAGGATAATGAAAAACTGTTTTTT	CASSLAGQDNEKLFF
TRBJ2-6	TRBD1	TRBV6-5	few	TGTGCCAGCGGGATGACAGGGGCTGGGGCCAACGTCCTGACTTTC	CASGMTGAGANVLTF
TRBJ2-3	TRBD2	TRBV9	few	TGTGCCAGCAGCGTAGGGACGGGGGGGCCCGATACGCAGTATTTT	CASSVGTGGPDTQYF
TRBJ2-2	-	TRBV14	once	TGTGCCAGCAGCCTTCTAGCAGATGGCACCGGGGAGCTGTTTTTT	CASSLLADGTGELFF
TRBJ2-3	-	TRBV11-2	-	TGTGCCAGCAGCCGTTGGGACAGCACAGATACGCAGTATTTT	CASSRWDSTDTQYF
TRBJ1-5	-	TRBV30	once	TGTGCCTGGACTCGGGGGGCCAGCAATCAGCCCCAGCATTTT	CAWTRGASNQPQHF
TRBJ2-2	-	TRBV5-1	few	TGCGCCAGCAGCCCTTCGACAGGAAACACCGGGGAGCTGTTTTTT	CASSPSTGNTGELFF
TRBJ1-5	-	TRBV6-6	few	TGTGCCAGCAGTTACCGCGGCAATCAGCCCCAGCATTTT	CASSYRGNQPQHF
TRBJ2-7	TRBD1	TRBV4-2	-	TGTGCCAGCAGCCACTCCAAGGGACCGGGACAGGGGACCTACGAGCAGTACTTC	CASSHSKGPGQGTYEQYF
TRBJ2-5	-	TRBV9	few	TGTGCCAGCAGCGCCCGACCCTCCCAAGAGACCCAGTACTTC	CASSARPSQETQYF
TRBJ2-4	TRBD1	TRBV28	few	TGTGCCAGCAGTTTCGGGACAGAAAACATTCAGTACTTC	CASSFGTENIQYF
TRBJ2-1	TRBD1	TRBV5-1	few	TGCGCCAGCAGCTCCGACAGGGGGTTCTACAATGAGCAGTTCTTC	CASSSDRGFYNEQFF
TRBJ1-1	-	TRBV2	-	TGTGCCAGCCAAGGCGCAGGCTCGGACACTGAAGCTTTCTTT	CASQGAGSDTEAFF
TRBJ1-5	TRBD1	TRBV7-6	-	TGTGCCAGCAGCTTACGGCCCAGGGGGCATCAGCCCCAGCATTTT	CASSLRPRGHQPQHF
TRBJ2-7	-	TRBV5-1	-	TGCGCCAGCAGCTTAGACTGGGTCTCCTACGAGCAGTACTTC	CASSLDWVSYEQYF
TRBJ2-1	-	TRBV5-1	few	TGCGCCAGCAGCAGAACAGCGTTCTCCTACAATGAGCAGTTCTTC	CASSRTAFSYNEQFF
TRBJ1-3	-	TRBV7-9	-	TGTGCCAGCAGCTCCTGGCCCCTAGGTAACTCTGGAAACACCATATATTTT	CASSSWPLGNSGNTIYF
TRBJ2-3	-	TRBV7-2	few	TGTGCCAGCAGCCGGGACTTCTCAAACACAGATACGCAGTATTTT	CASSRDFSNTDTQYF
TRBJ2-1	TRBD1	TRBV9	-	TGTGCCAGCAGCGAAGGGGACAGCTCCTACAATGAGCAGTTCTTC	CASSEGDSSYNEQFF
TRBJ1-4	-	TRBV5-1	few	TGCGCCAGCAGCCCCCAAGGAGGAATAATCGATGAAAAACTGTTTTTT	CASSPQGGIIDEKLFF
TRBJ2-7	TRBD1	TRBV11-2	few	TGTGCCAGCAGCTTAGCCTTGACAGGGGGGACCTCCTACGAGCAGTACTTC	CASSLALTGGTSYEQYF
TRBJ2-3	-	TRBV19	-	TGTGCCAGTAGTCCTACGCGGACAATGAGCGCAGATACGCAGTATTTT	CASSPTRTMSADTQYF
TRBJ2-7	-	TRBV11-3	-	TGTGCCAGCAGCTTAGTTTTAGCCTACGAGCAGTACTTC	CASSLVLAYEQYF
TRBJ2-7	-	TRBV7-2	few	TGTGCCAGCAGCCTCTCAGCGGTGCAGTACTTC	CASSLSAVQYF
TRBJ2-7	TRBD1	TRBV5-1	-	TGCGCCAGCAGCTTGATGACTGTAGGACAGGGGGCGAGTCGCGAGCAGTACTTC	CASSLMTVGQGASREQYF
TRBJ1-2	-	TRBV28	few	TGTGCCAGCAGTTTGGCAGGGATGTTCTTC	CASSLAGMFF
TRBJ2-3	-	TRBV7-9	-	TGTGCCAGCAGCTTAGCGCGTGGAGGGGAGTATTTT	CASSLARGGEYF
TRBJ2-2	-	TRBV30	few	TGTGCCTGGAGTGTAGGGAAAGTCACCGGGGAGCTGTTTTTT	CAWSVGKVTGELFF
TRBJ1-2	-	TRBV18	-	TGTGCCAGCTCACCGGCACAGGGTGTCGACTATGGCTACACCTTC	CASSPAQGVDYGYTF
TRBJ1-2	-	TRBV7-2	-	TGTGCCAGCAGCTTAGGTGGGCCGGAGGACTATGGCTACACCTTC	CASSLGGPEDYGYTF
TRBJ2-2	-	TRBV2	-	TGTGCCAGGCGCCGGGGGGCGAATAAGGACACCGGGGAGCTGTTTTTT	CARRRGANKDTGELFF
TRBJ1-4	-	TRBV6-6	few	TGTGCCAGCGTTGCAGGGGAAGAAAAACTGTTTTTT	CASVAGEEKLFF
TRBJ2-7	-	TRBV14	-	TGTGCCAGCAGCCCTCTCGTGTGGCGCGAGCAGTACTTC	CASSPLVWREQYF
TRBJ2-3	-	TRBV20-1	-	TGCAGTGCTGGAGATACAGATACGCAGTATTTT	CSAGDTDTQYF
TRBJ2-1	-	TRBV29-1	few	TGCAGCGTTGGGAAGGTGGGGGGGCTCGGGTTCTTC	CSVGKVGGLGFF
TRBJ2-3	-	TRBV9	few	TGTGCCAGCAGCGTAAAAGGGAGCGGAACCACAGATACGCAGTATTTT	CASSVKGSGTTDTQYF
TRBJ2-1	TRBD1	TRBV14	few	TGTGCCAGCAGCCTCAGACAGGGGGAGGGCGCTGAGCAGTTCTTC	CASSLRQGEGAEQFF
TRBJ2-3	-	TRBV11-2	-	TGTGCCAGCAGCCCGGACTACTCCGATACGCAGTATTTT	CASSPDYSDTQYF
TRBJ1-6	-	TRBV6-5	-	TGTGCCACTTTGACAGGAAAAAACTATAATTCACCCCTCCACTTT	CATLTGKNYNSPLHF
TRBJ1-1	-	TRBV5-1	-	TGCGCCAGCAGCTACCAAGTCTACACTGAAGCTTTCTTT	CASSYQVYTEAFF
TRBJ1-5	-	TRBV27	few	TGTGCCAGCAGCCGCTCCCATAACACACAGGGAATGGGCAATCAGCCCCAGCATTTT	CASSRSHNTQGMGNQPQHF
TRBJ1-1	-	TRBV6-1	-	TGTGCCAGCAGTGAAGCAGGGATGAACACTGAAGCTTTCTTT	CASSEAGMNTEAFF
TRBJ2-1	TRBD2	TRBV30	-	TGTGCCTGGAGTCGTATCGGGACTAGCGGGGGTTATAATGAGCAGTTCTTC	CAWSRIGTSGGYNEQFF
TRBJ2-2	TRBD1	TRBV5-6	-	TGTGCCAGCAGCTTTGTCGGGACAGGGCAAACCGGGGAGCTGTTTTTT	CASSFVGTGQTGELFF
TRBJ2-4	TRBD1	TRBV4-2	few	TGTGCCAGCAGCCAAGGGACAGGGGAAGAGGCCAAAAACATTCAGTACTTC	CASSQGTGEEAKNIQYF
TRBJ2-7	-	TRBV5-1	many	TGCGCCAGCAGCTTGGAGGACAGAATCTCCTACGAGCAGTACTTC	CASSLEDRISYEQYF
TRBJ1-3	-	TRBV7-2	few	TGTGCCAGCAGCCCGACCATGGGGGTATGGAACACCATATATTTT	CASSPTMGVWNTIYF
TRBJ2-2	TRBD2	TRBV4-3	few	TGCGCCAGCAGCCAAGAGCCTAGCGGGGCCCGCAGGGGAAAGCTGTTTTTT	CASSQEPSGARRGKLFF
TRBJ2-2	TRBD2	TRBV4-2	few	TGTGCCAGCAGCCAAGACGGCCAGCGGGGGGCCGGGGAGCTGTTTTTT	CASSQDGQRGAGELFF
TRBJ2-6	-	TRBV14	-	TGTGCCAGCAGCCTACAGGGGGCCAACGTCCTGACTTTC	CASSLQGANVLTF
TRBJ2-3	TRBD1	TRBV2	few	TGTGCCAGCAGGAGACAGGGCGGCACAGATACGCAGTATTTT	CASRRQGGTDTQYF
TRBJ2-3	TRBD2	TRBV11-2	few	TGTGCCAGCAGGCTAGCGGGGGACACAGATACGCAGTATTTT	CASRLAGDTDTQYF
TRBJ2-7	-	TRBV18	-	TGTGCCAGCTCACCCCCGGCGGAGTACTACGAGCAGTACTTC	CASSPPAEYYEQYF
TRBJ1-5	TRBD1	TRBV28	-	TGTGCCAGCAGCCCGATAGGGGGCGGCAATCAGCCCCAGCATTTT	CASSPIGGGNQPQHF
TRBJ1-2	-	TRBV28	-	TGTGCCAGCAATATACAGGGAGGAGGCTACACCTTC	CASNIQGGGYTF